The TCR beta chain under discussion was sequenced for a study of OX40 agonist ivuxolimab in advanced cancers. Study context: Enrolled patients in dose escalation had cancers that were hepatocellular carcinoma, melanoma, renal cell or head and neck cancer. Among those treated, three patients had partial responses, one with hepatocellular carcinoma and two with cutaneous melanoma.

TCRdb keeps only in-frame clones here, not all; method: immunoSEQ multiplex PCR. Of about 61,000 clones listed, 70% to 90% are singletons. V was pared by 6 bases and J by 0 bases, with 11 bases between. The CDR3 contains 14 residues. CDR1 is MNHEY, CDR2 SMNVEV, per germline (reference sequence). With baseline, cycle 4 day 1, and cycle 7 day 1 as timepoints, blood was sampled. The receptor was isolated from an adult with an advanced solid tumor such as melanoma, head and neck, liver or kidney cancer. The specimen comprised CD4+ or CD8+ T cells sorted from blood, sampled in a trial of the OX40 agonist ivuxolimab. J is TRBJ1-1 and V is TRBV27; tentatively, D is TRBD1 (5 bases). The CDR3 protein is CASSRQFMNTEAFF. CDR3 coding DNA: TGTGCCAGCAGCCGACAGTTCATGAACACTGAAGCTTTCTTT.